This note documents a single TCR beta chain sequence. The target antigen is unknown. The time point was: cycle 4 day 1 (C4D1), after 6 weeks of nivolumab. All trial patients relapsed after autologous stem cell transplantation. From thawed PBMCs, CD4+ T cells were purified using magnetic negative selection. This record belongs to a study of PD-1 blockade in classical Hodgkin lymphoma. Whole-study results and caveats: Baseline diversity resembling that of newly diagnosed patients was seen in complete responders.

The CDR3 is 14 residues long. Germline lookup yields CDR1 KGHSH and CDR2 LQKENI. The V end lost 2 bases, the J end lost 3 bases, and 11 bases lay between the germline ends. Measured with immunoSEQ multiplex PCR; TCRdb has only the in-frame clones, and not every one. This sample has around 29,000 clones, with approximately 80% found just once. The chain uses TRBV18 and TRBJ2-7; a weak D match, TRBD2 (6 bases). Sequences were derived from CD4+ T cells from blood, sampled before the fourth cycle of nivolumab. The receptor was derived from a human donor with classical Hodgkin lymphoma. The CDR3 loop is CASSPGGYGYEQYF. For the CDR3, the DNA is TGTGCCAGCTCACCAGGGGGGTATGGCTACGAGCAGTACTTC.